What follows is one TCR beta chain and its context. Each CDR3 protein is one row after TCRdb ran MiXCR on the PCR reads. The sample holds about 11,000 distinct CDR3 sequences, about three fifths seen once. This entry belongs to a study of CD4 and CD8 cells across lung adenocarcinoma regions. CDR1 and CDR2 from the germline V gene are SGHVS and FNYEAQ. The CDR3 spans 15 residues. Trimming took 0 bases from V and 5 from J; bases not matched to a gene: 0. Localized lung adenocarcinoma, a non-small cell lung cancer, affected the donors. The TCR originated in a male donor with lung adenocarcinoma. The CD4 and CD8 labels of this study may be unreliable. V and J are TRBV7-6 and TRBJ2-5, with 13 bases lining up with TRBD2. The sequencing input was CD8+ T cells from the margin of a lung tumor. The CDR3 loop is CASSLATSGGETQYF. The CDR3 DNA sequence: TGTGCCAGCAGCTTAGCGACTAGCGGGGGGGAGACCCAGTACTTC.